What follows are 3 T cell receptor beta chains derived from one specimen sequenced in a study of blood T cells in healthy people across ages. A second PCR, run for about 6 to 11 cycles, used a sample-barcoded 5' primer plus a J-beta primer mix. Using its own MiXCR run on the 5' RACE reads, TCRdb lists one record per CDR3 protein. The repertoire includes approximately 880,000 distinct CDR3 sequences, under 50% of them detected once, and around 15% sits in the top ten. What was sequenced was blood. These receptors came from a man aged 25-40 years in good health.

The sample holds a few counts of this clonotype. The CDR3 DNA follows: TGTGCCAGCAGTCATATAGCGGGTACGCAGTATTTT. Amino acid sequence: CASSHIAGTQYF. The chain combines TRBV7-9 with TRBJ2-3, with 7 bases lining up with TRBD2. V gave up 6 bases and J gave up 8 bases; unmatched junction bases: 5. The CDR3 sequence is 12 residues long. The V gene's germline CDR1 is SEHNR and CDR2 FQNEAQ (reference sequence).

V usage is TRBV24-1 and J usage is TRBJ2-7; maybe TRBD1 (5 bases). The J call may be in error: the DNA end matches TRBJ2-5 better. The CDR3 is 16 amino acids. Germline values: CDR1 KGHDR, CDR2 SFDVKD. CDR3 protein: CATSDLASQGKETQYF. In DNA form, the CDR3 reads TGTGCCACCAGTGATTTGGCCAGCCAGGGCAAAGAGACCCAGTACTTC.

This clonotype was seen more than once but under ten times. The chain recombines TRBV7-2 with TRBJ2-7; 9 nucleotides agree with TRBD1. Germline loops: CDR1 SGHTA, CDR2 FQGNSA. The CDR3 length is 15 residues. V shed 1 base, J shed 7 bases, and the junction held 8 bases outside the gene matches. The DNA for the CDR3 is TGTGCCAGCAGCTTAGGGACAGGGGTAAATAGGGAGCAGTACTTC. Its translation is CASSLGTGVNREQYF. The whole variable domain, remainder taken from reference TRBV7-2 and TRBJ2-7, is GAGVSQSPSNKVTEKGKDVELRCDPISGHTALYWYRQSLGQGLEFLIYFQGNSAPDKSGLPSDRFSAERTGGSVSTLTIQRTQQEDSAVYLCASSLGTGVNREQYFGPGTRLTVT.